Below, one T cell receptor beta chain is given with its context. This sample was taken from a study of blood T cell repertoires in COVID-19. In the original analysis: From reference gene primer amplification, estimates of nucleated cell counts were derived. Clones were sequenced by immunoSEQ multiplex PCR, and TCRdb holds only the in-frame ones, with some missing. That table is the source of V, J and clone size, and D and trimming were worked out from the DNA. The sample contains 230,000 or so clones, about 90% of which appear only once. CDR1 is SGDLS, CDR2 YYNGEE, per germline. The ends lost 4 bases at V and 7 bases at J; junction bases unmatched: 14. The length of the CDR3 is 17 residues.

This clonotype was obtained from a man in his forties or fifties with active or convalescent COVID-19. The V and J genes are TRBV9 and TRBJ2-3, with 11 nucleotides matching TRBD2. The sequencing input was peripheral blood. The CDR3 DNA reads TGTGCCAGCAGCTCTCCAATAGATAGCGGGGGGGCCCATACGCAGTATTTT. Its translation: CASSSPIDSGGAHTQYF.